The rows below give T cell receptor beta chains drawn from one sample of a study of blood T cell repertoires in COVID-19. Method: immunoSEQ multiplex PCR; TCRdb's copy keeps in-frame clones and lacks some. The sample records about 360,000 clones, around 88% being singletons. Source material: peripheral blood. The receptors originated from a woman aged 55-70 years with COVID-19, enrolled during active disease. The CDR3 runs from the conserved cysteine through the conserved F or W. The D gene is left open where the match is weak. The size of a clone is reported for some rows only, either as once, few or many, or as a class for expanded clones.

v_gene: TRBV12-2
j_gene: TRBJ2-7
d_gene: -
abundance: -
CDR3nt: TGTGCAAGTCGCACTAGGACAGGGCGAAACTACGAGCAGTACTTC
CDR3aa: CASRTRTGRNYEQYF

v_gene: TRBV5-1
j_gene: TRBJ2-1
d_gene: TRBD2
abundance: -
CDR3nt: TGCGCCAGCAGCTTAGCGGGAGCCTCCTACAATGAGCAGTTCTTC
CDR3aa: CASSLAGASYNEQFF

v_gene: TRBV11-2
j_gene: TRBJ2-5
d_gene: -
abundance: -
CDR3nt: TGTGCCAGCAGCCCCGGTTGGACCCAGTACTTC
CDR3aa: CASSPGWTQYF

v_gene: TRBV10-3
j_gene: TRBJ2-1
d_gene: TRBD1
abundance: -
CDR3nt: TGTGCCATCGGATCCCGGGACAGGGGGCAAAATGAGCAGTTCTTC
CDR3aa: CAIGSRDRGQNEQFF

v_gene: TRBV27
j_gene: TRBJ2-2
d_gene: TRBD1
abundance: -
CDR3nt: TGTGCCACAGGGAAGACGGGACAGAAGAACACCGGGGAGCTGTTTTTT
CDR3aa: CATGKTGQKNTGELFF

v_gene: TRBV7-3
j_gene: TRBJ2-1
d_gene: -
abundance: -
CDR3nt: TGTGCCAGCAGCCCGGACAGCGGATACAATGAGCAGTTCTTC
CDR3aa: CASSPDSGYNEQFF

v_gene: TRBV3-1/TRBV3-2
j_gene: TRBJ1-5
d_gene: TRBD1
abundance: once
CDR3nt: TGTGCCAGCAGCCTCGGGACAGTGAATCAGCCCCAGCATTTT
CDR3aa: CASSLGTVNQPQHF

v_gene: TRBV7-3
j_gene: TRBJ1-1
d_gene: -
abundance: few
CDR3nt: TGTGCCAGCCCACCGCGGGACGGCAACACTGAAGCTTTCTTT
CDR3aa: CASPPRDGNTEAFF

v_gene: TRBV6-5
j_gene: TRBJ1-5
d_gene: -
abundance: -
CDR3nt: TGTGCCAGCAGAACAGATAGCAATCAGCCCCAGCATTTT
CDR3aa: CASRTDSNQPQHF

v_gene: TRBV7-8
j_gene: TRBJ2-1
d_gene: -
abundance: few
CDR3nt: TGTGCCAGCAGCCCCGGCGGGGGCAGCCAAGCTTACAATGAGCAGTTCTTC
CDR3aa: CASSPGGGSQAYNEQFF

v_gene: TRBV5-1
j_gene: TRBJ2-7
d_gene: TRBD1
abundance: -
CDR3nt: TGCGCCAGCAGCTTGATCCCGGGACAGGGGAGCTACGAGCAGTACTTC
CDR3aa: CASSLIPGQGSYEQYF

v_gene: TRBV4-1
j_gene: TRBJ1-6
d_gene: -
abundance: few
CDR3nt: TGCGCCAGCAGCCAAGAAGGAGGGGCCCTTGGAATCTATAATTCACCCCTCCACTTT
CDR3aa: CASSQEGGALGIYNSPLHF

v_gene: TRBV7-3
j_gene: TRBJ2-5
d_gene: -
abundance: -
CDR3nt: TGTGCCAGCAGCCCCACAGGGAACTATGCGACCCAGTACTTC
CDR3aa: CASSPTGNYATQYF

v_gene: TRBV7-2
j_gene: TRBJ2-1
d_gene: -
abundance: -
CDR3nt: TGTGCCAGCAGCACCCCCGCCGCAGGGAACCACAATGAGCAGTTCTTC
CDR3aa: CASSTPAAGNHNEQFF

v_gene: TRBV27
j_gene: TRBJ1-5
d_gene: -
abundance: -
CDR3nt: TGTGCCAGCAGTTCCTCAGGGAATCAGCCCCAGCATTTT
CDR3aa: CASSSSGNQPQHF

v_gene: TRBV7-3
j_gene: TRBJ2-1
d_gene: -
abundance: -
CDR3nt: TGTGCCAGCAGCACAGGGCAGAGTGAGCAGTTCTTC
CDR3aa: CASSTGQSEQFF

v_gene: TRBV19
j_gene: TRBJ2-3
d_gene: -
abundance: -
CDR3nt: TGTGCCAGTAGTGACAGAGCCACAGATACGCAGTATTTT
CDR3aa: CASSDRATDTQYF

v_gene: TRBV2
j_gene: TRBJ1-1
d_gene: TRBD1
abundance: -
CDR3nt: TGTGCCAGCAGCGTTACAGGGGGCATGAATGCTTTCTTT
CDR3aa: CASSVTGGMNAFF

v_gene: TRBV6-6
j_gene: TRBJ2-7
d_gene: TRBD2
abundance: -
CDR3nt: TGTGCCAGCAGTCCCATCAATCGGGGGAGCGGGGGTACCTACGAGCAGTACTTC
CDR3aa: CASSPINRGSGGTYEQYF

v_gene: TRBV5-1
j_gene: TRBJ1-5
d_gene: -
abundance: few
CDR3nt: TGCGCCAGCAGCCTGGACTCCTATCAGCCCCAGCATTTT
CDR3aa: CASSLDSYQPQHF

v_gene: TRBV2
j_gene: TRBJ1-2
d_gene: -
abundance: -
CDR3nt: TGTGCCAGCAGAACCCGGGTAGGGGAGGTTCTCGGTTATGGCTACACCTTC
CDR3aa: CASRTRVGEVLGYGYTF

v_gene: TRBV11-2
j_gene: TRBJ1-6
d_gene: -
abundance: -
CDR3nt: TGTGCCAGCAGCTCTCAGGGTATTAGCTCCTATAATTCACCCCTCCACTTT
CDR3aa: CASSSQGISSYNSPLHF

v_gene: TRBV4-1
j_gene: TRBJ1-2
d_gene: -
abundance: few
CDR3nt: TGCGCCAGCAGCCAAGATTCCACAGGGAAAACCTATGGCTACACCTTC
CDR3aa: CASSQDSTGKTYGYTF

v_gene: TRBV27
j_gene: TRBJ1-5
d_gene: -
abundance: -
CDR3nt: TGTGCCAGCAGTTCAGTACCAGACAGTAGCAATCAGCCCCAGCATTTT
CDR3aa: CASSSVPDSSNQPQHF

v_gene: TRBV2
j_gene: TRBJ2-5
d_gene: TRBD1
abundance: -
CDR3nt: TGTGCCAGTACCAGGGGGCAGGACGAGACCCAGTACTTC
CDR3aa: CASTRGQDETQYF

v_gene: TRBV6-5
j_gene: TRBJ2-7
d_gene: TRBD2
abundance: once
CDR3nt: TGTGCCAGCAGTTACCGACGGGAGGTAGAGCAGTACTTC
CDR3aa: CASSYRREVEQYF

v_gene: TRBV9
j_gene: TRBJ2-1
d_gene: -
abundance: once
CDR3nt: TGTGCCAGCAGCAAAAGGCGGGAAATCAGTGAGCAGTTCTTC
CDR3aa: CASSKRREISEQFF

v_gene: TRBV19
j_gene: TRBJ1-4
d_gene: TRBD1
abundance: -
CDR3nt: TGTGCCAGTAGTATACAGGGGGCGGAAAAACTGTTTTTT
CDR3aa: CASSIQGAEKLFF

v_gene: TRBV4-3
j_gene: TRBJ1-5
d_gene: -
abundance: -
CDR3nt: TGCGCCAGCAGCCAAGATCGTGCGGCAGCCCAGCCCCAGCATTTT
CDR3aa: CASSQDRAAAQPQHF

v_gene: TRBV7-3
j_gene: TRBJ2-1
d_gene: -
abundance: -
CDR3nt: TGTGCCAGCAGCTACCTGGGGGGCTCCTACAATGAGCAGTTCTTC
CDR3aa: CASSYLGGSYNEQFF

v_gene: TRBV5-1
j_gene: TRBJ2-7
d_gene: -
abundance: -
CDR3nt: TGCGCCAGCAGCTTTCAGGGCTCCTACGAGCAGTACTTC
CDR3aa: CASSFQGSYEQYF

v_gene: TRBV5-1
j_gene: TRBJ2-5
d_gene: -
abundance: -
CDR3nt: TGCGCCAGCAGCTTGGGGCAGGGGGGAGAGACCCAGTACTTC
CDR3aa: CASSLGQGGETQYF

v_gene: TRBV9
j_gene: TRBJ2-2
d_gene: TRBD2
abundance: -
CDR3nt: TGTGCCAGCAGCGTCTTAGCGGGGGGAACCGGGGAGCTGTTTTTT
CDR3aa: CASSVLAGGTGELFF

v_gene: TRBV4-1
j_gene: TRBJ2-5
d_gene: TRBD2
abundance: -
CDR3nt: TGCGCCAGCAGCCAGGGTACTAGCGGGGGGTGGGAGACCCAGTACTTC
CDR3aa: CASSQGTSGGWETQYF

v_gene: TRBV11-2
j_gene: TRBJ2-7
d_gene: -
abundance: -
CDR3nt: TGTGCCAGCAGCTTAGGAACGGGAGTATTTTACGAGCAGTACTTC
CDR3aa: CASSLGTGVFYEQYF

v_gene: TRBV3-1/TRBV3-2
j_gene: TRBJ1-4
d_gene: TRBD1
abundance: few
CDR3nt: TGTGCCAGCAGCCGTGAACAGGGGAGGTATGAAAAACTGTTTTTT
CDR3aa: CASSREQGRYEKLFF

v_gene: TRBV5-4
j_gene: TRBJ2-5
d_gene: TRBD1
abundance: -
CDR3nt: TGTGCCAGCGGAATAGACAGGGCGCGGGAGACCCAGTACTTC
CDR3aa: CASGIDRARETQYF

v_gene: TRBV5-4
j_gene: TRBJ1-5
d_gene: -
abundance: -
CDR3nt: TGTGCCAGCAGCCCTATGAAAGGGGATGTTCAGCCCCAGCATTTT
CDR3aa: CASSPMKGDVQPQHF

v_gene: TRBV11-3
j_gene: TRBJ2-1
d_gene: TRBD1
abundance: -
CDR3nt: TGTGCCAGCAGGTCAACAGGGGGCGGGAATGAGCAGTTCTTC
CDR3aa: CASRSTGGGNEQFF

v_gene: TRBV5-1
j_gene: TRBJ1-6
d_gene: TRBD1
abundance: -
CDR3nt: TGCGCCAGCAGCATAGCGGGACAGACCTATAATTCACCCCTCCACTTT
CDR3aa: CASSIAGQTYNSPLHF

v_gene: TRBV15
j_gene: TRBJ2-5
d_gene: -
abundance: -
CDR3nt: TGTGCCACCAGCTCCCGACTAGATATAGAGACCCAGTACTTC
CDR3aa: CATSSRLDIETQYF

v_gene: TRBV7-3
j_gene: TRBJ2-3
d_gene: TRBD2
abundance: few
CDR3nt: TGTGCCAGCAGCCTACTAGCGGGGGGTACCACAGATACGCAGTATTTT
CDR3aa: CASSLLAGGTTDTQYF

v_gene: TRBV5-1
j_gene: TRBJ1-4
d_gene: -
abundance: -
CDR3nt: TGCGCCAGCAGCCTTTTCGGGGGTAGGGAAAAACTGTTTTTT
CDR3aa: CASSLFGGREKLFF

v_gene: TRBV5-1
j_gene: TRBJ2-7
d_gene: TRBD1
abundance: -
CDR3nt: TGCGCCAGCAGTTTCGATGGGACAGGGGGTTACGAGCAGTACTTC
CDR3aa: CASSFDGTGGYEQYF

v_gene: TRBV2
j_gene: TRBJ1-2
d_gene: -
abundance: -
CDR3nt: TGTGCCAGCAGTGCTGACAGAGGCGTTGCTAACTATGGCTACACCTTC
CDR3aa: CASSADRGVANYGYTF

v_gene: TRBV9
j_gene: TRBJ1-5
d_gene: -
abundance: -
CDR3nt: TGTGCCAGCAGCGTAATCCAGGCCCAGCATTTT
CDR3aa: CASSVIQAQHF

v_gene: TRBV5-1
j_gene: TRBJ1-2
d_gene: TRBD1
abundance: -
CDR3nt: TGCGCCAGCAGCTTGGCCGGGTGGGACAGGGCGTATCCTAACACCTTC
CDR3aa: CASSLAGWDRAYPNTF

v_gene: TRBV7-6
j_gene: TRBJ2-6
d_gene: -
abundance: -
CDR3nt: TGTGCCAGCAGCCGCGATCAGGGTTTTAGTAGGTCTGGGGCCAACGTCCTGACTTTC
CDR3aa: CASSRDQGFSRSGANVLTF

v_gene: TRBV11-2
j_gene: TRBJ2-7
d_gene: TRBD2
abundance: -
CDR3nt: TGTGCCAGCAGCTTATCGGGAGGACCCTACGAGCAGTACTTC
CDR3aa: CASSLSGGPYEQYF

v_gene: TRBV5-1
j_gene: TRBJ2-1
d_gene: -
abundance: -
CDR3nt: TGCGCCAGCAGCTTGGTCCCTAGTTCGGGCAATGAGCAGTTCTTC
CDR3aa: CASSLVPSSGNEQFF

v_gene: TRBV12-3/TRBV12-4
j_gene: TRBJ2-7
d_gene: -
abundance: -
CDR3nt: TGTGCCAGCAGTAACAATAACTACGAGCAGTACTTC
CDR3aa: CASSNNNYEQYF

v_gene: TRBV5-1
j_gene: TRBJ2-5
d_gene: TRBD1
abundance: once
CDR3nt: TGCGCCAGCAGCTTGGAGCCTTTGGGACAGGGGCAAGAGACCCAGTACTTC
CDR3aa: CASSLEPLGQGQETQYF

v_gene: TRBV3-1/TRBV3-2
j_gene: TRBJ1-1
d_gene: -
abundance: -
CDR3nt: TGTGCCAGCAGCCCTGTTGGGCCCCTCGAACGCGAAGCTTTCTTT
CDR3aa: CASSPVGPLEREAFF

v_gene: TRBV5-1
j_gene: TRBJ1-1
d_gene: -
abundance: once
CDR3nt: TGCGCCAGCAGCTTGGCCGTCTTTGGCATGAACACTGAAGCTTTCTTT
CDR3aa: CASSLAVFGMNTEAFF

v_gene: TRBV29-1
j_gene: TRBJ1-1
d_gene: -
abundance: -
CDR3nt: TGCAGCGCTGTGGCAGGGAACACTGAAGCTTTCTTT
CDR3aa: CSAVAGNTEAFF

v_gene: TRBV6-5
j_gene: TRBJ1-1
d_gene: -
abundance: -
CDR3nt: TGTGCCAGCGCAGGCTTGAACACTGAAGCTTTCTTT
CDR3aa: CASAGLNTEAFF

v_gene: TRBV27
j_gene: TRBJ2-7
d_gene: -
abundance: -
CDR3nt: TGTGCCAGCAGTTTCCGTGTGCGGAGGGGGCCTCGGGAGCAGTACTTC
CDR3aa: CASSFRVRRGPREQYF